This TCR beta chain emerged from a study of blood T cell repertoires in COVID-19. Measured with immunoSEQ multiplex PCR; TCRdb has only the in-frame clones, and not every one. The sample includes about 250,000 clones, approximately 89% of them seen just once. Unmatched junction bases numbered 2, after V lost 5 bases and J lost 2 bases. The CDR3 has 14 amino acids. Germline-derived CDR1 and CDR2 are LNHDA and SQIVND (reference sequence). The chain recombines TRBV19 with TRBJ2-7, with TRBD1 identical over 11 bases. Sequences were obtained from peripheral blood. The source is a woman aged 55-75 years who had recovered from COVID-19. The CDR3 loop is CASSGTGGTYEQYF. The CDR3, as DNA: TGTGCCAGTAGTGGGACAGGGGGGACCTACGAGCAGTACTTC. The variable domain in full, with the rest retrieved from reference TRBV19 and TRBJ2-7, is DGGITQSPKYLFRKEGQNVTLSCEQNLNHDAMYWYRQDPGQGLRLIYYSQIVNDFQKGDIAEGYSVSREKKESFPLTVTSAQKNPTAFYLCASSGTGGTYEQYFGPGTRLTVT.